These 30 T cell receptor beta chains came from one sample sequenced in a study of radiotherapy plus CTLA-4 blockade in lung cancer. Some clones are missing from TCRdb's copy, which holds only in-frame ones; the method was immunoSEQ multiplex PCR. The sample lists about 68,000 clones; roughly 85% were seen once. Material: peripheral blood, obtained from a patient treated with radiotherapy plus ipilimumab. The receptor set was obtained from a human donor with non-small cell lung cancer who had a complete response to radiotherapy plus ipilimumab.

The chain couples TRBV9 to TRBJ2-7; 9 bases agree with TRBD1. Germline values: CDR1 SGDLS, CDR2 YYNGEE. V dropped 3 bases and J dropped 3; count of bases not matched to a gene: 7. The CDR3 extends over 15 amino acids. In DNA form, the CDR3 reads TGTGCCAGCAGCGAAGGGACAGGGAGGATCTACGAGCAGTACTTC. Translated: CASSEGTGRIYEQYF. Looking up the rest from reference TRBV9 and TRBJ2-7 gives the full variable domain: DSGVTQTPKHLITATGQRVTLRCSPRSGDLSVYWYQQSLDQGLQFLIQYYNGEERAKGNILERFSAQQFPDLHSELNLSSLELGDSALYFCASSEGTGRIYEQYFGPGTRLTVT.

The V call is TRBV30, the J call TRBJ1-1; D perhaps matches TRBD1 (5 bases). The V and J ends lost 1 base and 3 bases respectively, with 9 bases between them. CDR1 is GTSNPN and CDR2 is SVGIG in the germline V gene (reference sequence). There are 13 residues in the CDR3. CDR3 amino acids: CAWSEGGDTEAFF. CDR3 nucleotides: TGTGCCTGGAGTGAGGGAGGGGACACTGAAGCTTTCTTT.

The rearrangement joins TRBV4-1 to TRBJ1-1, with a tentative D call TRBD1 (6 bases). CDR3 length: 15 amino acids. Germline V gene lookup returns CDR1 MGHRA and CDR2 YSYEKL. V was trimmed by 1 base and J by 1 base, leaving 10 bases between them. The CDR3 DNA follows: TGCGCCAGCAGCCAAGTACCGGGACAGAACACTGAAGCTTTCTTT. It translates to CASSQVPGQNTEAFF.

The CDR3 here is CASRESGANVLTF. DNA for the CDR3: TGTGCCAGCAGGGAGTCTGGGGCCAACGTCCTGACTTTC. The rearrangement joins TRBV11-2 to TRBJ2-6; D is ambiguous. CDR3 size: 13 residues. Trimming stripped 6 bases from V and 1 base from J, with 4 bases between. CDR1 SGHAT and CDR2 FQNNGV come from the germline V gene.

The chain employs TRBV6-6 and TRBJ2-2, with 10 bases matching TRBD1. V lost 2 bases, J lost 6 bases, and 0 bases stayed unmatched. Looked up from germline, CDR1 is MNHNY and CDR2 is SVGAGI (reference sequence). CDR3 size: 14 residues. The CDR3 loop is CASSYGTGAGELFF. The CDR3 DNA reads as TGTGCCAGCAGTTACGGGACAGGGGCCGGGGAGCTGTTTTTT.

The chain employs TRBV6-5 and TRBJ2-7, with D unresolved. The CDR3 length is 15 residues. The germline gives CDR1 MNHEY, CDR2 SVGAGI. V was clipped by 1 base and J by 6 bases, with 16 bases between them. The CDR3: CASSYFGLRTGEQYF. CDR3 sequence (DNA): TGTGCCAGCAGTTACTTCGGCCTCCGGACCGGCGAGCAGTACTTC.

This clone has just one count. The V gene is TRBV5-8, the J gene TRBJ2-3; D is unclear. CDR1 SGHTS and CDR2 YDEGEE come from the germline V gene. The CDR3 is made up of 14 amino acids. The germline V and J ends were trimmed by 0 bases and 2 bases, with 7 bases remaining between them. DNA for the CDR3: TGTGCCAGCAGCTTGGCCAGAGCCACAGATACGCAGTATTTT. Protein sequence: CASSLARATDTQYF. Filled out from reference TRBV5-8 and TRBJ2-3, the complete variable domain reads EAGVTQSPTHLIKTRGQQATLRCSPISGHTSVYWYQQALGLGLQFLLWYDEGEERNRGNFPPRFSGRQFPNYSSELNVNALELEDSALYLCASSLARATDTQYFGPGTRLTVL.

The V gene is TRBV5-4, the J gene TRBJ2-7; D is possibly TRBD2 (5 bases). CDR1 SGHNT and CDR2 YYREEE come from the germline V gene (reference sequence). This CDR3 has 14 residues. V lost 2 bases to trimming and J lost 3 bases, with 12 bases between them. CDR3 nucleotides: TGTGCCAGCAGCTTCTTAGGGAGCCTCTACGAGCAGTACGTC. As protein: CASSFLGSLYEQYV.

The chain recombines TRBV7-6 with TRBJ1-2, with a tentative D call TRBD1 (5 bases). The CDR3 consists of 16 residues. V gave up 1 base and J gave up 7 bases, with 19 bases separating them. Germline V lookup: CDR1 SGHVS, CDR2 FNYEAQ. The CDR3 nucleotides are TGTGCCAGCAGCTTAGTCCCCACCGCAGGGCTGGGTGGCTACACCTTC. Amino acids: CASSLVPTAGLGGYTF. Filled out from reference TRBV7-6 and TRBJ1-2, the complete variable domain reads GAGVSQSPRYKVTKRGQDVALRCDPISGHVSLYWYRQALGQGPEFLTYFNYEAQQDKSGLPNDRFSAERPEGSISTLTIQRTEQRDSAMYRCASSLVPTAGLGGYTFGSGTRLTVV.

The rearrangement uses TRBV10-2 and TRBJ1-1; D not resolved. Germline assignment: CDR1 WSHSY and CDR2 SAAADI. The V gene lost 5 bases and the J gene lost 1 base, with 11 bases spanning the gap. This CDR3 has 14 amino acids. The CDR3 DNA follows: TGCGCCAGCAGTTACAGTGAGGGGAACACTGAAGCTTTCTTT. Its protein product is CASSYSEGNTEAFF.

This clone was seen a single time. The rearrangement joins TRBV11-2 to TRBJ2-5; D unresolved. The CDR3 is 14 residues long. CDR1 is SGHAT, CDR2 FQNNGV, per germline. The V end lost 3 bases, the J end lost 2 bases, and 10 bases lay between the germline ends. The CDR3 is CASSFGPSQETQYF. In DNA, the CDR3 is TGTGCCAGCAGCTTCGGTCCAAGTCAAGAGACCCAGTACTTC.

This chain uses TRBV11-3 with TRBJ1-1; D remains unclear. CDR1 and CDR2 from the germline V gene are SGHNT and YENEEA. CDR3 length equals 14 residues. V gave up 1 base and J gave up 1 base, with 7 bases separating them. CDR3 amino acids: CASSLVAGNTEAFF. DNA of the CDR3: TGTGCCAGCAGCTTAGTCGCCGGGAACACTGAAGCTTTCTTT. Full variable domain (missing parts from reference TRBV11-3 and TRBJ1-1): EAGVVQSPRYKIIEKKQPVAFWCNPISGHNTLYWYLQNLGQGPELLIRYENEEAVDDSQLPKDRFSAERLKGVDSTLKIQPAELGDSAVYLCASSLVAGNTEAFFGQGTRLTVV.

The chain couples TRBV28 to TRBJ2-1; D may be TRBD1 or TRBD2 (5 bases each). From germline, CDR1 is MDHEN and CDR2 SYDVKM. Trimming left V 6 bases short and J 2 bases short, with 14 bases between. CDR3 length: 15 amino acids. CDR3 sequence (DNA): TGTGCCAGCAGGAACCGGGACCGGACCTACAATGAGCAGTTCTTC. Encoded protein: CASRNRDRTYNEQFF.

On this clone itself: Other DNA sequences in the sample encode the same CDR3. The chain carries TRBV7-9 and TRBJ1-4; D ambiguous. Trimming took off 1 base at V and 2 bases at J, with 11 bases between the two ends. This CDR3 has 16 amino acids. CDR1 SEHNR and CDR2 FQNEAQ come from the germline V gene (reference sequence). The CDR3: CASSLGESITNEKLFF. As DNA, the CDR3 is TGTGCCAGCAGCTTAGGGGAGAGTATCACTAATGAAAAACTGTTTTTT.

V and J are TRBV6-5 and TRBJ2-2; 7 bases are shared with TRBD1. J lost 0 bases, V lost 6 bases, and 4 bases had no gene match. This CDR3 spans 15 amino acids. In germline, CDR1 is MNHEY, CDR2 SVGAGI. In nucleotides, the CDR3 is TGTGCCAGCAGGGCCGGGACAGCGAACACCGGGGAGCTGTTTTTT. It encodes CASRAGTANTGELFF.

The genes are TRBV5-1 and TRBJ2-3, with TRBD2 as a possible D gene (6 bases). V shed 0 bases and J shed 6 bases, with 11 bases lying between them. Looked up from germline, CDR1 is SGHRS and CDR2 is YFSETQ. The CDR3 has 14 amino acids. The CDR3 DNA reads TGCGCCAGCAGCTTGGATGGGCGGGGCGATACGCAGTATTTT. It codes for CASSLDGRGDTQYF.

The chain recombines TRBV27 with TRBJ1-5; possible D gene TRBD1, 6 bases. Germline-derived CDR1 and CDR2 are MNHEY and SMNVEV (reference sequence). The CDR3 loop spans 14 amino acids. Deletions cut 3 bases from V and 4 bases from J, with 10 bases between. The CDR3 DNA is TGTGCCAGCAGTTTGGGGCAGGGGAATCAGCCCCAGCATTTT. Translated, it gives CASSLGQGNQPQHF.

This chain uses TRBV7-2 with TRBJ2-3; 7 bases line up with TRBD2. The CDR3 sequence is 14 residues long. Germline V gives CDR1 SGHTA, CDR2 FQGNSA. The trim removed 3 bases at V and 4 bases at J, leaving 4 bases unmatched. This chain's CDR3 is CASSFGLGPDTQYF. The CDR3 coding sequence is TGTGCCAGCAGCTTCGGACTAGGTCCAGATACGCAGTATTTT.

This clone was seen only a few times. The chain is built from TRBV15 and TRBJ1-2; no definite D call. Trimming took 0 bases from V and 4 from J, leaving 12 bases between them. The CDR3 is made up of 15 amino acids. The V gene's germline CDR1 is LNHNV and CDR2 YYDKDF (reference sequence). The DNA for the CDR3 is TGTGCCACCAGCAGAGAGGACGGAGGCCCCTATGGCTACACCTTC. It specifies CATSREDGGPYGYTF.

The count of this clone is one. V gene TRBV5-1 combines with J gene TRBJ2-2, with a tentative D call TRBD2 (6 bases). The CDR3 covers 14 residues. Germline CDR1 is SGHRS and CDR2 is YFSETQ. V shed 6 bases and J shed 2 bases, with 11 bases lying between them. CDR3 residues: CASISGTNTGELFF. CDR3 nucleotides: TGCGCCAGCATATCGGGGACTAACACCGGGGAGCTGTTTTTT.

Written as DNA, the CDR3 is TGTGCCAGCAGTTTTACCGGGACAGGGAAAGGCTACACCTTC. Its translation: CASSFTGTGKGYTF. This chain connects TRBV6-5 to TRBJ1-2; 9 bases map to TRBD1. The CDR3 is 14 residues long. Germline CDR1 MNHEY, CDR2 SVGAGI. V trimming: 4 bases; J trimming: 8 bases; junction bases outside the gene matches: 8.

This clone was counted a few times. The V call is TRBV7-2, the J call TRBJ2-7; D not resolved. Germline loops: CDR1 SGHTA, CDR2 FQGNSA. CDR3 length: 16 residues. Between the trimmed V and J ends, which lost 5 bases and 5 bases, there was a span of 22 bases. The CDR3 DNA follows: TGTGCCAGCAGCCCCGACGGAAGAGTCCGCGGCGACGAGCAGTACTTC. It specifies CASSPDGRVRGDEQYF. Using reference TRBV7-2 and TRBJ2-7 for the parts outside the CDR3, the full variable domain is GAGVSQSPSNKVTEKGKDVELRCDPISGHTALYWYRQSLGQGLEFLIYFQGNSAPDKSGLPSDRFSAERTGGSVSTLTIQRTQQEDSAVYLCASSPDGRVRGDEQYFGPGTRLTVT.

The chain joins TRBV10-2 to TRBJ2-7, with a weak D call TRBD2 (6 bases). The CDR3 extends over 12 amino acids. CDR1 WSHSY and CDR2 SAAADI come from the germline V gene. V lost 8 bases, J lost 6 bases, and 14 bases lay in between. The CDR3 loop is CASRARGGEQYF. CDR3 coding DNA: TGCGCCAGCCGCGCTAGGGGAGGCGAGCAGTACTTC.

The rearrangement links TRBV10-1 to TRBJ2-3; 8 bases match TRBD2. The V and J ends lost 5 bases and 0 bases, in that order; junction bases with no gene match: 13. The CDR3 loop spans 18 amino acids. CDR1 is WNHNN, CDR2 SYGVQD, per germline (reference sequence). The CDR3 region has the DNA TGCGCCAGCAGTACCGGGACTAGGAGGGGGTTTAGCACAGATACGCAGTATTTT. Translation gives CASSTGTRRGFSTDTQYF.

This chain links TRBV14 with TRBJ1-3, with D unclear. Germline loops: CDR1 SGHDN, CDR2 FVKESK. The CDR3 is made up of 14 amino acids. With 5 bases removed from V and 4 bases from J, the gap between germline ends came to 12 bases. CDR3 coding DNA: TGTGCCAGCAGCGCAGGTCACTCCGGAAACACCATATATTTT. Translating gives CASSAGHSGNTIYF.

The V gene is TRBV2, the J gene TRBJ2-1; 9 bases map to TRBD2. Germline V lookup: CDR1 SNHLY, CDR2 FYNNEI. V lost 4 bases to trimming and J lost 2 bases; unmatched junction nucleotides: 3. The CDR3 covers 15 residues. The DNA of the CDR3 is TGTGCCAGCAGTGTACGACTAGCGGCCTACAATGAGCAGTTCTTC. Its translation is CASSVRLAAYNEQFF.

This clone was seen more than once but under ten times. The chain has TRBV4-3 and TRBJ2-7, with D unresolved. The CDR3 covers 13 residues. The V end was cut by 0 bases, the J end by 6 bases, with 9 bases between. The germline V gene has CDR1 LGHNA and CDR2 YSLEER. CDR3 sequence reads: CASSQENWSEQYF. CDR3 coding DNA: TGCGCCAGCAGCCAAGAAAACTGGAGCGAGCAGTACTTC.

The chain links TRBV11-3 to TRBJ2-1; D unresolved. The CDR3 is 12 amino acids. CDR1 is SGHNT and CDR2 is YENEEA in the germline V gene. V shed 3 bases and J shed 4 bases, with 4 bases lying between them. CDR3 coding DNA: TGTGCCAGCAGCTTGATATACAATGAGCAGTTCTTC. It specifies CASSLIYNEQFF.

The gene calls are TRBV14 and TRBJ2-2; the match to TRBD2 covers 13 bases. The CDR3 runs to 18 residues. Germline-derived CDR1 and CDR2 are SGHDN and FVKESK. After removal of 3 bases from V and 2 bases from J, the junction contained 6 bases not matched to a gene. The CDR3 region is CASSQGTSGMGNTGELFF. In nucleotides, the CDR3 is TGTGCCAGCAGCCAGGGGACTAGCGGGATGGGAAACACCGGGGAGCTGTTTTTT.

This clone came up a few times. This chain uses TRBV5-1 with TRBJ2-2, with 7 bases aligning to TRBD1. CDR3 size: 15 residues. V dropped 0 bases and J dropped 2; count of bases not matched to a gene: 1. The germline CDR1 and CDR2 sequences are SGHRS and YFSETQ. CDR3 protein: CASSLGDRNTGELFF. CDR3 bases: TGCGCCAGCAGCTTGGGGGACAGAAACACCGGGGAGCTGTTTTTT.